This T cell receptor (beta chain) was identified during a study of long-term antiretroviral therapy in people with HIV. Findings and limits, study-wide: Repertoires looked antigen-experienced, with only a slight naive shift after ART.

An immunoSEQ assay, version v3.0, was performed at survey level. The repertoire was sequenced with immunoSEQ multiplex PCR; TCRdb's copy has only in-frame clones and lacks some. The top ten hold about 9.9% of the sample, which has 20,000 or so clones, over 60% seen once. The CDR3 extends over 14 amino acids. Germline V gene data show CDR1 as SEHNR and CDR2 as FQNEAQ (reference sequence). Trimming removed 7 bases from V and 8 bases from J; junction bases left unmatched: 8. This clone has a handful of counts. Its antigen is as yet unknown. This specimen was unsorted PBMCs, taken 0.5 years before starting antiretroviral therapy. The sequence derives from a man aged 18 to 35 with HIV. The V call is TRBV7-9, the J call TRBJ1-4; 9 nucleotides align to TRBD1. The CDR3 region has the DNA TGTGCCAGCAACCCATCGGACAGGGGAGAAAAACTGTTTTTT. Translating gives CASNPSDRGEKLFF. Combining the CDR3 with reference TRBV7-9 and TRBJ1-4 gives the whole variable domain DTGVSQNPRHKITKRGQNVTFRCDPISEHNRLYWYRQTLGQGPEFLTYFQNEAQLEKSRLLSDRFSAERPKGSFSTLEIQRTEQGDSAMYLCASNPSDRGEKLFFGSGTQLSVL.